The rows below give T cell receptor beta chains drawn from one sample of a study of human T cells and chemical hapten exposure. TCRdb reprocessed the reads with MiXCR, giving one entry per CDR3 protein. The table has about 120,000 distinct CDR3 sequences, about 7.7% seen once. Sequencing was carried out using whole blood. These receptors were taken from a human donor in good health. Some clones in this sample may be carry-over from other donors' samples. The CDR3 runs from the conserved cysteine through the conserved F or W. D genes are given only for firm matches. Size tells how often a clone was seen (once, few, many) or the class of an expanded clone, and some rows leave it out.

V,J,size,D,DNA,CDR3
TRBV3-1,TRBJ1-2,many,NA,TGTGCCAGCAGCCAAGATAAGGGGGGTGGCTATGGCTACACCTTC,CASSQDKGGGYGYTF
TRBV12-3/TRBV12-4,TRBJ2-1,many,TRBD2,TGTGCCAGCAGTTTAGTACCGGGACTAGCGACCCACAATGAGCAGTTCTTC,CASSLVPGLATHNEQFF
TRBV7-2,TRBJ2-3,few,NA,TGTGCCAGCAGAAAAAGGGGCAGCACAGATACGCAGTATTTT,CASRKRGSTDTQYF
TRBV5-1,TRBJ2-7,few,NA,TGCGCCAGCAGCCAAGGGGGGGGGTACGGCGAGCAGTACTTC,CASSQGGGYGEQYF
TRBV15,TRBJ1-5,many,NA,TGTGCCACCAGCAGAGATGGGCAAGGGATTCAGCCCCAGCATTTT,CATSRDGQGIQPQHF
TRBV29-1,TRBJ2-1,NA,TRBD2,TGCAGCGCCTCCGGGACTAGCGGACCCGGCTCCTACAATGAGCAGTTCTTC,CSASGTSGPGSYNEQFF
TRBV9,TRBJ2-5,NA,TRBD2,TGTGCCAGCAGCGTAGCCAGCGGGGCGGGGGAGACCCAGTACTTC,CASSVASGAGETQYF
TRBV6-2/TRBV6-3,TRBJ1-2,NA,TRBD1,TGTGCCAGCAGTTACTCCGGGACAGACTTCTATGGCTACACCTTC,CASSYSGTDFYGYTF
TRBV6-5,TRBJ1-2,many,NA,TGTGCCAGCAATAAAGTCGGGACGGCTTATGGCTACACCTTC,CASNKVGTAYGYTF
TRBV12-3/TRBV12-4,TRBJ1-3,NA,NA,TGTGCCAGCAATTGGGGGGGCTCTGGAAACACCATATATTTT,CASNWGGSGNTIYF
TRBV6-4,TRBJ1-1,many,NA,TGTGCCAGCAGCACGGGGCCGGGCCCGAACACTGAAGCTTTCTTT,CASSTGPGPNTEAFF
TRBV4-3,TRBJ1-5,NA,NA,TGCGCCAGCAGCCAAGAAACAGATACCAATCAGCCCCAGCATTTT,CASSQETDTNQPQHF
TRBV5-1,TRBJ2-3,many,TRBD2,TGCGCCAGCAGCTCTGGACTAGCCCGGGGCACAGATACGCAGTATTTT,CASSSGLARGTDTQYF
TRBV4-3,TRBJ2-2,few,NA,TGCGCCAGCAGCCAAGCACGGTTCAAACCGAACACCGGGGAGCTGTTTTTT,CASSQARFKPNTGELFF
TRBV3-1,TRBJ2-1,many,TRBD2,TGTGCCAGCAGCCAAGGGGCAAGCGGGGGGAATGAGCAGTTCTTC,CASSQGASGGNEQFF
TRBV7-2,TRBJ2-7,NA,TRBD2,TGTGCCAGCAGCCCAGCCCTAGGGACTAGCGGGAGCGGGCAGTACTTC,CASSPALGTSGSGQYF
TRBV11-2,TRBJ1-6,few,TRBD1,TGTGCCAGCAGCTCCCCCCCGGGACAGGGGCCCTATAATTCACCCCTCCACTTT,CASSSPPGQGPYNSPLHF
TRBV6-6,TRBJ2-7,few,NA,TGTGCCAGCAGTGACTTGAGAATCGGGGGCAATAAGGAGCAGTACTTC,CASSDLRIGGNKEQYF
TRBV14,TRBJ2-7,NA,NA,TGTGCCAGCAGCCGACTGCTCCATGGGAGATCCTACGAGCAGTACTTC,CASSRLLHGRSYEQYF
TRBV6-5,TRBJ2-1,many,NA,TGTGCCAGCAGCTACCTGGGGGGCTCCTACAATGAGCAGTTCTTC,CASSYLGGSYNEQFF
TRBV29-1,TRBJ2-2,few,NA,TGCAGCGTTGACAGCACCGGGGAGCTGTTTTTT,CSVDSTGELFF
TRBV20-1,TRBJ2-3,NA,TRBD2,TGCAGTGCCACCCCGTTGCGGGGGGACACAGATACGCAGTATTTT,CSATPLRGDTDTQYF
TRBV11-2,TRBJ2-1,NA,NA,TGTGCCAGCAGCCCCTACTCAAGGACGGGGAATGAGCAGTTCTTC,CASSPYSRTGNEQFF
TRBV9,TRBJ1-5,many,TRBD1,TGTGCCAGCAGCTCGACAGGGGCGTACAATCAGCCCCAGCATTTT,CASSSTGAYNQPQHF
TRBV12-3/TRBV12-4,TRBJ2-2,NA,NA,TGTGCCAGCAGTGACCGGGACAAGGACACCGGGGAGCTGTTTTTT,CASSDRDKDTGELFF
TRBV12-3/TRBV12-4,TRBJ2-1,few,NA,TGTGCCAGCAGTTTTGGTGGGGCTGAGTACAATGAGCAGTTCTTC,CASSFGGAEYNEQFF
TRBV7-9,TRBJ1-6,many,NA,TGTGCCAGCAGCTTAGGAAAATCACCCCTCCACTTT,CASSLGKSPLHF
TRBV10-3,TRBJ2-2,NA,TRBD1,TGTGCCATCCTCGGGACAGGGGTTACCGGGGAGCTGTTTTTT,CAILGTGVTGELFF
TRBV7-9,TRBJ2-2,NA,NA,TGTGCCAGCAGTGACCCAGCGAACACCGGGGAGCTGTTTTTT,CASSDPANTGELFF
TRBV19,TRBJ2-1,few,NA,TGTGCCAGCGGGACACTATACAATGAGCAGTTCTTC,CASGTLYNEQFF